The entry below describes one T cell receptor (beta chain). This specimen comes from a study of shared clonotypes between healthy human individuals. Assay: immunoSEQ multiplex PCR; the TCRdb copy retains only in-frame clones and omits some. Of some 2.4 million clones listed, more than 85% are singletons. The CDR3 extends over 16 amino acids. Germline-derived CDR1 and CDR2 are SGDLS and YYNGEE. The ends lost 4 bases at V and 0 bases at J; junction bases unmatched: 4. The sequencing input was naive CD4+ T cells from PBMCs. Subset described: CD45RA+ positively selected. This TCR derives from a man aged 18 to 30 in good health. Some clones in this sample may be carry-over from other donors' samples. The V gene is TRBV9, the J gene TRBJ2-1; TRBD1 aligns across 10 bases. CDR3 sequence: CASSPGDRGSYNEQFF. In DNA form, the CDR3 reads TGTGCCAGCAGCCCAGGGGACAGGGGCTCCTACAATGAGCAGTTCTTC.